This TCR beta chain appears in the sequencing data of a study of T cells in Graves' hyperthyroidism and ophthalmopathy. Overall study findings and caveats: Blood samples included most of the expanded thyroid clonotypes exceeding 0.001. Ophthalmopathy cases were set apart from stable hyperthyroidism by a 13 V-J model. Ophthalmopathy onset followed model prediction by a median approximately seven months.

This clonotype appeared a few times. Its matching antigen is unknown. Trimming cost V 3 bases and J 4 bases; bases outside gene matches: 13. CDR1 and CDR2 (germline): LGHNA, YNFKEQ. The CDR3 spans 17 residues. RNA transcripts were the template for amplifying TCR beta CDR3 regions. During a first-round RT-PCR of the TCR CDR3, the HTBI primer set was used. A single record per CDR3 protein comes from TCRdb applying MiXCR to the multiplex PCR reads. The data show about 530,000 distinct CDR3 sequences, approximately 17% seen once. The TCR originated in a woman younger than 35 with Graves' ophthalmopathy. This rearrangement joins TRBV4-2 to TRBJ2-3; 7 bases map to TRBD2. Specimen: blood. CDR3 coding DNA: TGTGCCAGCAGCCAGAAGGGCGGACTAGGCTCCGCAGATACGCAGTATTTT. It encodes CASSQKGGLGSADTQYF.